This entry lists 20 T cell receptor beta chains sequenced from one sample in a study of T cell responses to AZD1222 COVID-19 vaccine. This table comes from immunoSEQ multiplex PCR, and its TCRdb copy is limited to in-frame clones, with some not included. The sample has some 130,000 clones, just over 90% seen once. The input for sequencing was peripheral blood, taken on day 0 of AZD1222 vaccination. Receptor source: an adult in good health.

The chain combines TRBV6-1 with TRBJ1-5; unclear D gene. The CDR3 covers 16 residues. Germline loops: CDR1 MNHNS, CDR2 SASEGT. V lost 2 bases and J 3 bases, leaving 14 bases between the germline ends. This CDR3 reads CASSELWGRTNQPQHF. The CDR3 DNA sequence: TGTGCCAGCAGTGAATTGTGGGGAAGAACCAATCAGCCCCAGCATTTT.

In this sample, this clone turned up a few times. This chain connects TRBV6-2 or TRBV6-3 to TRBJ1-1; D call uncertain. Germline assignment: CDR1 MNHEY and CDR2 SVGEGT. The V end was cut by 6 bases, the J end by 10 bases, with 15 bases between. CDR3 size: 12 residues. In DNA form, the CDR3 reads TGTGCCAGCAGCCGAGGCGGCGCGGGAGCTTTCTTT. As protein: CASSRGGAGAFF.

This clone appeared once. The gene calls are TRBV30 and TRBJ2-5; TRBD2 agrees at 12 bases. Trimming removed 7 bases from V and 3 bases from J; junction bases left unmatched: 9. CDR1 and CDR2 from the germline V gene are GTSNPN and SVGIG (reference sequence). The CDR3 loop spans 15 amino acids. The CDR3: CASSRLAGGKETQYF. CDR3 coding DNA: TGTGCCTCGAGCCGGCTAGCGGGGGGGAAAGAGACCCAGTACTTC.

V and J are TRBV5-4 and TRBJ2-4; D is possibly TRBD1 (5 bases). The V gene lost 3 bases and the J gene lost 1 base, with 14 bases spanning the gap. Germline V gives CDR1 SGHNT, CDR2 YYREEE (reference sequence). This CDR3 has 16 amino acids. The CDR3 here is CASSSNPGMAKNIQYF. CDR3 in DNA: TGTGCCAGCAGCTCCAACCCAGGGATGGCCAAAAACATTCAGTACTTC.

The rearrangement uses TRBV27 and TRBJ2-7; D is unresolved. Germline CDR1 and CDR2: MNHEY and SMNVEV (reference sequence). The V and J ends lost 2 bases and 0 bases respectively, with 11 bases between them. There are 15 residues in the CDR3. The CDR3 DNA follows: TGTGCCAGCAGTTTAAAGGGCCTGAGCTCCTACGAGCAGTACTTC. Its translation: CASSLKGLSSYEQYF.

This chain links TRBV6-5 with TRBJ1-1; D is undetermined. The CDR3 loop spans 16 amino acids. Trimming removed 4 bases from V and 1 base from J, with 16 bases in between. Germline V gives CDR1 MNHEY, CDR2 SVGAGI. This CDR3 reads CASSSDPSPSNTEAFF. Written as DNA, the CDR3 is TGTGCCAGCAGTTCGGACCCGTCTCCCTCGAACACTGAAGCTTTCTTT.

The sample holds a few counts of this clone. The chain uses TRBV2 and TRBJ1-2; D remains ambiguous. Trimming removed 3 bases at V and 0 bases at J, with 8 bases between. The CDR3 contains 14 residues. Looked up from germline, CDR1 is SNHLY and CDR2 is FYNNEI. CDR3: CASSEALANYGYTF. The CDR3 region has the DNA TGTGCCAGCAGTGAGGCTTTAGCTAACTATGGCTACACCTTC.

The chain joins TRBV29-1 to TRBJ1-2; a possible D gene is TRBD1 (5 bases). Germline V gene data show CDR1 as SQVTM and CDR2 as ANQGSEA. V was shortened by 7 bases and J by 1 base, with 13 bases between the two germline ends. This CDR3 has 13 residues. The CDR3 spells CSAGHLNNYGYTF. The CDR3 DNA reads TGCAGCGCCGGACATCTGAATAACTATGGCTACACCTTC.

The CDR3 bases are TGTGCCAGCAGCACATCCGGGAGCGGGGATGAAAAACTGTTTTTT. Translation: CASSTSGSGDEKLFF. The chain couples TRBV5-4 to TRBJ1-4, with D uncertain. This CDR3 has 15 amino acids. V gave up 4 bases and J gave up 6 bases, with 16 bases separating them. Germline V gives CDR1 SGHNT, CDR2 YYREEE (reference sequence).

The chain has TRBV25-1 and TRBJ2-5; tentatively, D is TRBD2 (5 bases). The CDR3 runs 17 residues. V lost 6 bases and J 4 bases, leaving 24 bases between the germline ends. Germline V gives CDR1 MGHDK, CDR2 SYGVNS. In DNA, the CDR3 is TGTGCCAGCAGGGACCCCCAAGGTCGGATCGGGGTAGAGACCCAGTACTTC. Protein product: CASRDPQGRIGVETQYF.

This rearrangement joins TRBV4-2 to TRBJ2-3; D is perhaps TRBD1 (5 bases). Germline V gene lookup returns CDR1 LGHNA and CDR2 YNFKEQ. The length of the CDR3 is 14 residues. With 0 bases removed from V and 4 bases from J, the gap between germline ends came to 8 bases. The CDR3: CASSQDQGSDTQYF. The CDR3 region has the DNA TGTGCCAGCAGCCAAGACCAGGGCTCAGATACGCAGTATTTT.

This clone was counted once. Here the CDR3 DNA reads TGTGCCAGTAGCACTTGGGACAGGGAAATTGGAGCTTTCTTT. This codes for CASSTWDREIGAFF. The chain links TRBV19 to TRBJ1-1; 9 bases fit TRBD1. The V and J ends lost 6 bases and 10 bases, in that order; junction bases with no gene match: 12. Germline V lookup: CDR1 LNHDA, CDR2 SQIVND (reference sequence). This CDR3 has 14 amino acids.

The chain has TRBV6-1 and TRBJ2-7, with 8 bases aligning to TRBD1. CDR1 MNHNS and CDR2 SASEGT come from the germline V gene. Trimming at V came to 3 bases and at J to 3 bases, leaving 4 bases not matched to a gene. The CDR3 has 14 amino acids. The DNA for the CDR3 is TGTGCCAGCAGTGACCCGGGACAGGACTACGAGCAGTACTTC. Encoded protein: CASSDPGQDYEQYF.

The chain is built from TRBV19 and TRBJ2-1; 11 nucleotides match TRBD2. With V trimmed by 3 bases and J by 6 bases, 1 base remained unmatched. Germline-derived CDR1 and CDR2 are LNHDA and SQIVND (reference sequence). The CDR3 is 14 residues long. For the CDR3, the DNA is TGTGCCAGTAGTATTACTAGCGGGGGCAATGAGCAGTTCTTC. Amino acid sequence: CASSITSGGNEQFF.

The chain links TRBV24-1 to TRBJ2-1; 9 bases match TRBD1. The germline CDR1 and CDR2 sequences are KGHDR and SFDVKD. V shed 3 bases and J 3 bases; nucleotides not matched to a gene: 5. The CDR3 runs to 16 residues. This chain's CDR3 is CATSDGTGLNYNEQFF. In nucleotides, the CDR3 is TGTGCCACCAGTGATGGGACAGGGCTGAACTACAATGAGCAGTTCTTC.

This sequence joins TRBV29-1 and TRBJ2-1; 14 positions match TRBD2. The junction had 2 bases not matched to a gene; V was cut back by 3 bases and J by 7 bases. The CDR3 is 14 amino acids. Germline V lookup: CDR1 SQVTM, CDR2 ANQGSEA. In nucleotides, the CDR3 is TGCAGCGTTGATAGACTAGCGGGGGGGAATGAGCAGTTCTTC. Protein: CSVDRLAGGNEQFF.

This clone occurred a few times. The gene calls are TRBV28 and TRBJ1-1; 7 nucleotides line up with TRBD1. The junction had 7 bases not matched to a gene; V was cut back by 5 bases and J by 10 bases. Germline assignment: CDR1 MDHEN and CDR2 SYDVKM. This CDR3 has 12 residues. The CDR3 is CASSLRTGGAFF. The CDR3, as DNA: TGTGCCAGCAGTCTACGGACAGGTGGAGCTTTCTTT. The full variable domain, with the rest looked up from reference TRBV28 and TRBJ1-1, is DVKVTQSSRYLVKRTGEKVFLECVQDMDHENMFWYRQDPGLGLRLIYFSYDVKMKEKGDIPEGYSVSREKKERFSLILESASTNQTSMYLCASSLRTGGAFFGQGTRLTVV.

The V call is TRBV27, the J call TRBJ1-6; 7 bases match TRBD1. This CDR3 comprises 13 residues. The germline gives CDR1 MNHEY, CDR2 SMNVEV (reference sequence). Trimming cost V 5 bases and J 10 bases; bases outside gene matches: 5. CDR3 sequence (DNA): TGTGCCAGCAGTGACAGGGTGGGATCACCCCTCCACTTT. Its translation is CASSDRVGSPLHF.

This chain links TRBV4-3 with TRBJ2-5; D unclear. Germline CDR1 and CDR2: LGHNA and YSLEER. The CDR3 has 14 amino acids. V lost 4 bases to trimming and J lost 5 bases, with 14 bases between them. Here the CDR3 DNA reads TGCGCCAGCAGCCTGGGTGGAACCTCGGAGACCCAGTACTTC. This encodes CASSLGGTSETQYF.

The genes are TRBV5-1 and TRBJ1-3; TRBD1 might be the D (6 bases). V was shortened by 4 bases and J by 0 bases, with 14 bases between the two germline ends. This CDR3 has 16 amino acids. The V gene's germline CDR1 is SGHRS and CDR2 YFSETQ. The CDR3 coding sequence is TGCGCCAGCAGCCCCAGACAGGCCTACTCTGGAAACACCATATATTTT. It translates to CASSPRQAYSGNTIYF.